This TCR beta chain was profiled in a study of shared clonotypes between healthy human individuals (dated by TCRdb to about 2020). For context, the study as a whole: A couple of women and three men aged 18 to 49 years were included in the cohort. Per donor, three plates each were used for CD4 naive and CD4 memory, two for CD8 naive, and one for CD8 memory. Different laboratories and diverse techniques were used to prepare libraries and sequence TCR repertoires, to increase sequencing depth and limit assay-specific biases. Leukapheresis yielded between about 0.85 and 9 billion PBMCs per donor. The study deeply sequenced blood TCR repertoires of about 5 healthy adults to estimate repertoire size and the extent of clonotype sharing between individuals. What the work shows at the level of the full study, not this receptor alone: Naive subsets generally had larger estimated clonotype richness than memory subsets did. Across a handful of donors, 4.5% to 6.5% of naive CD4, approximately 4% of naive CD8, roughly 2.3% of memory CD4, and 0.4% to 0.45% of memory CD8 clonotypes were shared. Based on pairwise subsampling, the degree of clonotype sharing among donors was expected to be affected by sequencing depth. The small number of donors limited the genetic and exposure-history diversity represented. Clonotypes shared by all four sorted-subset donors showed higher generation probabilities than non-shared clonotypes. Rarefaction of sorted-subset datasets indicated incomplete sequencing despite the large sequencing depth. Only blood was sampled, and tissue TCR repertoires likely differ from those in blood.

Donors were healthy HIV-negative adults with no recently reported acute infections or vaccinations. All donors were Caucasian adults living in Nashville, Tennessee, USA. CD4+ T cells were enriched by magnetic negative selection; naive cells were then positively selected on CD45RA, and the negative fraction formed the memory subset. Blood was collected by leukapheresis, and PBMCs were isolated by Ficoll-Histopaque density gradient centrifugation and then cryopreserved in liquid nitrogen vapor phase. Purity and quantity of every magnetically sorted T cell population were checked by analytical flow cytometry. Genomic DNA was isolated from every sorted fraction and measured by UV absorbance on a Nanodrop 2000c. This clone was seen repeatedly, ten times or more. Its specific antigen is unknown. No much larger clonotype is one base removed from it; base qualities were not supplied. Using the deep immunoSEQ assay, multiplex PCR amplified TCR CDR3 regions from genomic DNA. Genomic DNA extracted from each cell subset was distributed evenly over all wells of several immunoSEQ 96-well plates, and each plate served as one replicate. Each replicate PCR for sorted subsets received roughly 0.2 ug genomic DNA, equal to roughly 29,000 T cell genomes. The purified libraries were quantified using a Qubit 3.0 fluorometer, sized with a Bioanalyzer 2100, and then quantified again using the KAPA Library Quantification kit. Every immunoSEQ 96-well plate was sequenced on a separate single-read 150-cycle Illumina NextSeq 550 flow cell. Under the source paper's analysis protocol: The immunoSEQ output contained only junctional sequences without quality scores, so filtering could not match that applied to full-length reads. Sequences were annotated with PyIR, a Python wrapper for IgBLAST v1.9, using IMGT germline references to assign V/J genes and CDR3. Any read was removed if the V/J assignment was weak (E-value above 1e-6), the CDR3 was missing, or the read contained stop codons, out-of-frame junctions, or ambiguous translated residues. V3J clonotypes were defined as sequences sharing an identical inferred V gene, J gene, and CDR3 amino acid sequence. The percentage overlap between two repertoires was calculated by dividing the number of shared unique clonotypes by the size of the smaller repertoire. Repertoire richness was assessed with RTK rarefaction, the Chao1 estimator, and Recon v2.1 estimates of unobserved clonotypes. Generation probabilities were computed with OLGA for all TCRbeta clonotypes obtained by the gDNA method from several donors. In its TCRdb copy, this immuneACCESS table keeps in-frame sequences only and misses some clones. Where compared with another copy, unresolved V genes explain less than half of these, and the others have no known cause. V and J calls and clone size are given by that table; D and trimming were obtained from the DNA. In all, the sample holds over a million clones, and approximately 78% of those were seen once. The ten largest clonotypes hold around 0.47% of the sample.

From the germline V gene, CDR1 is SGHTA and CDR2 is FQGNSA. The CDR3 goes from the cysteine to the phenylalanine over 18 residues. Just CDR3 DNA is preserved here, 54 bases in frame from base 1. From V the trimming removes 1 base and from J it removes 0 bases, while the gene matches leave 11 bases of the junction unaccounted for. Recombination linked TRBV7-2 to TRBJ1-2, and TRBD1 aligns with 7 junction nucleotides. The origin of this receptor is a young man in good health. Some clones in this sample may be carry-over from other donors' samples. What was sequenced was memory CD4+ T cells from PBMCs. Sample cell subset or site, as interpreted from the label and publication: CD45RA-negative fraction. The base sequence is TGTGCCAGCAGCTTAGGCTTCACAAGCAGGGGGACTAACTATGGCTACACCTTC. This encodes CASSLGFTSRGTNYGYTF. The full variable domain, with segments outside the CDR3 supplied by the reference TRBV7-2 and TRBJ1-2 proteins, appears as GAGVSQSPSNKVTEKGKDVELRCDPISGHTALYWYRQSLGQGLEFLIYFQGNSAPDKSGLPSDRFSAERTGGSVSTLTIQRTQQEDSAVYLCASSLGFTSRGTNYGYTFGSGTRLTVV.